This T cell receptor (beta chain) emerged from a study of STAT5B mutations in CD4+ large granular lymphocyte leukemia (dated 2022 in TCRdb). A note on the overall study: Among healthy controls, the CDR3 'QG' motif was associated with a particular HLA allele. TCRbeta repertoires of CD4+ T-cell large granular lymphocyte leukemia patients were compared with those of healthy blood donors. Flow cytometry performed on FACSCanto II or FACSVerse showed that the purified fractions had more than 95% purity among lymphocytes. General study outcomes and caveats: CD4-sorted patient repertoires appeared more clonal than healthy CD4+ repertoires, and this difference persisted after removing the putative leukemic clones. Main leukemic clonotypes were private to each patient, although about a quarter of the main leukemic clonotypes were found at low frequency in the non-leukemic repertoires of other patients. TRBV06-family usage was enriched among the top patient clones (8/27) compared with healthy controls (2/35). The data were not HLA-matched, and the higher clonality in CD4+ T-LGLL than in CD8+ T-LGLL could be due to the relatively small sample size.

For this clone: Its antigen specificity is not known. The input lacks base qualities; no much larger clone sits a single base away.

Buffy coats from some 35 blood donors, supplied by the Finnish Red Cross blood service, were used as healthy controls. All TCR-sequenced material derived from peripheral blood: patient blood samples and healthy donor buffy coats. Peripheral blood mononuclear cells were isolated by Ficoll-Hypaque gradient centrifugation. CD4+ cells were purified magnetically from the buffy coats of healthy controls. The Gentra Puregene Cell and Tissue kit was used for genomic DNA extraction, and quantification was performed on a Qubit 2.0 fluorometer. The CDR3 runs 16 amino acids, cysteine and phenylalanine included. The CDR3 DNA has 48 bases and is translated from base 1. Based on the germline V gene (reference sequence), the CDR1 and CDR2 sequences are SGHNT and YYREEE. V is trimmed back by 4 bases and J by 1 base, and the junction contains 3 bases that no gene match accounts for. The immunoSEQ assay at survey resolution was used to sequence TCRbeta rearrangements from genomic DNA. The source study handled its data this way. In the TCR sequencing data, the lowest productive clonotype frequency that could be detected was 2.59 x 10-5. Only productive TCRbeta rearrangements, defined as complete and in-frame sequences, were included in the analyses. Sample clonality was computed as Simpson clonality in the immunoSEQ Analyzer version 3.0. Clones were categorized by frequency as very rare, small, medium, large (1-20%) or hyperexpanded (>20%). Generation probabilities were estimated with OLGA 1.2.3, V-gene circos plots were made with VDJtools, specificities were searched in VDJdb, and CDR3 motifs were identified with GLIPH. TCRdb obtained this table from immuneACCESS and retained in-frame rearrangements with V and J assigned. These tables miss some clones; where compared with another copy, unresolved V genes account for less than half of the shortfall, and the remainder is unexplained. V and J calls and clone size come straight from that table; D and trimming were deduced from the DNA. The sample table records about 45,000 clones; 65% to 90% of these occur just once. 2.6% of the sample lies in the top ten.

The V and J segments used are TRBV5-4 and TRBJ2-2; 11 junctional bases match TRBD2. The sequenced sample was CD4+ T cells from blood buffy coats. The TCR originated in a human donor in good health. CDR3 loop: CASSPTSGRNTGELFF. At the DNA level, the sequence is TGTGCCAGCAGCCCTACTAGCGGGAGGAACACCGGGGAGCTGTTTTTT.